What follows is one T cell receptor (beta chain) and its context. This sample was included in a study of OX40 agonist ivuxolimab in advanced cancers. Blood sampling was done at baseline, cycle 4 day 1, and cycle 7 day 1. Unmatched junction bases numbered 14, after V lost 4 bases and J lost 5 bases. CDR3 length equals 17 residues. Germline loops: CDR1 SGHRS, CDR2 YFSETQ. The assay was immunoSEQ multiplex PCR, and TCRdb's table has in-frame clones only and misses some. In the table there are 50,000 to 70,000 clones, more than 80% of which are singletons. Specimen: CD4+ or CD8+ T cells sorted from blood, collected in a trial of the OX40 agonist ivuxolimab. The clonotype comes from an adult with an advanced solid tumor such as melanoma, head and neck, liver or kidney cancer. The chain is built from TRBV5-1 and TRBJ2-5; TRBD1 agrees at 10 bases. The DNA of the CDR3 is TGCGCCAGCAGCCCTAGTCCCGACAGGGGGCGGTGGGAGACCCAGTACTTC. Translating gives CASSPSPDRGRWETQYF.